One sample yielded the 27 T cell receptor beta chains listed below, sequenced in a study of cytomegalovirus exposure and HLA in healthy donors. The PCR employed 60 Vbeta primers together with 13 Jbeta primers. Some clones are missing from TCRdb's copy, which holds only in-frame ones; the method was immunoSEQ multiplex PCR. The record lists about 74,000 clones, of which the ten most abundant hold roughly 8%. Source material: PBMCs. These receptors were collected from a female donor in good health and CMV-seropositive.

The rearrangement uses TRBV7-3 and TRBJ2-3, with 7 bases fitting TRBD2. CDR1 and CDR2 from the germline V gene are SGHTA and FQGTGA. The CDR3 has 15 residues. The V gene end was trimmed by 1 base and the J gene end by 4 bases; junction bases not matched to a gene: 5. CDR3 in amino acids: CASSLKRGDPDTQYF. For the CDR3, the DNA is TGTGCCAGCAGCTTAAAACGGGGGGACCCAGATACGCAGTATTTT.

The rearrangement uses TRBV6-6 and TRBJ2-2; the D gene is possibly TRBD1 (6 bases). Looked up from germline, CDR1 is MNHNY and CDR2 is SVGAGI (reference sequence). V was shortened by 7 bases and J by 1 base, with 10 bases between the two germline ends. The CDR3 totals 14 residues. CDR3: CASKRQENTGELFF. DNA for the CDR3: TGTGCCAGCAAACGACAGGAGAACACCGGGGAGCTGTTTTTT.

The CDR3 sequence is CASSLARGGDYEQYF. The CDR3 region has the DNA TGTGCCAGCAGCTTAGCGCGGGGCGGGGACTACGAGCAGTACTTC. This chain connects TRBV7-8 to TRBJ2-5; the D gene is possibly TRBD2 (6 bases). The DNA end is more similar to TRBJ2-7, so the J call may be wrong. The CDR3 consists of 15 residues. Germline CDR1 reads SGHVS; CDR2 reads FQNEAQ.

V is TRBV19 and J is TRBJ2-3, with TRBD2 identical over 11 bases. Germline trimming cut 8 bases from V and 1 base from J; bases unmatched to any gene: 2. The CDR3 contains 14 residues. CDR1 LNHDA and CDR2 SQIVND come from the germline V gene (reference sequence). CDR3 sequence: CASSSGGRTDTQYF. In nucleotides, the CDR3 is TGTGCCAGTTCTAGCGGGGGGCGCACAGATACGCAGTATTTT.

The chain is built from TRBV7-2 and TRBJ1-6; D remains ambiguous. The germline V and J ends were trimmed by 6 bases and 10 bases, with 13 bases remaining between them. The germline gives CDR1 SGHTA, CDR2 FQGNSA. The CDR3 contains 13 residues. The CDR3 sequence is CASSISVFSPLHF. The CDR3 nucleotides read TGTGCCAGCAGTATTTCGGTGTTCTCACCCCTCCACTTT.

The chain has TRBV11-2 and TRBJ2-7, with D possibly TRBD1 on 5 matching bases. The CDR3 has 14 amino acids. Germline-derived CDR1 and CDR2 are SGHAT and FQNNGV. V lost 6 bases and J lost 0, with 12 bases in between. The CDR3 protein is CASRPGILSYEQYF. Here the CDR3 DNA reads TGTGCCAGCAGGCCAGGGATCCTCTCCTACGAGCAGTACTTC.

The V call is TRBV4-3, the J call TRBJ1-3, with D tentatively TRBD1 (5 bases). V gave up 0 bases and J gave up 11 bases, with 14 bases separating them. This CDR3 is built from 14 residues. CDR1 and CDR2 (germline): LGHNA, YSLEER. The CDR3 DNA reads as TGCGCCAGCAGCCAAGATGCTCAGGGAACCCCCATATATTTT. As protein: CASSQDAQGTPIYF.

The rearrangement joins TRBV19 to TRBJ1-5; TRBD1 aligns across 8 bases. CDR3 length: 16 amino acids. V dropped 6 bases and J dropped 4; count of bases not matched to a gene: 11. The germline V gene encodes CDR1 LNHDA and CDR2 SQIVND (reference sequence). The CDR3 DNA is TGTGCCAGTAGCCTAACTGGGACAGGATTTAATCAGCCCCAGCATTTT. Its protein is CASSLTGTGFNQPQHF.

The V gene is TRBV6-5, the J gene TRBJ1-1; weak D call: TRBD1 (5 bases). CDR3 length equals 14 residues. Trimming took off 8 bases at V and 5 bases at J, with 18 bases between the two ends. The V gene's germline CDR1 is MNHEY and CDR2 SVGAGI. CDR3 nucleotides: TGTGCCAGCGGACCTCAGGGTTTGTGGACTGAAGCTTTCTTT. As protein: CASGPQGLWTEAFF.

The chain is built from TRBV7-2 and TRBJ2-3, with 8 positions matching TRBD2. The CDR3 sequence is 15 residues long. Trimming removed 1 base from V and 1 base from J; junction bases left unmatched: 1. Germline V gene lookup returns CDR1 SGHTA and CDR2 FQGNSA. The CDR3 sequence is CASSLGAGGTDTQYF. The DNA for the CDR3 is TGTGCCAGCAGCTTAGGAGCGGGAGGCACAGATACGCAGTATTTT.

CDR3 amino acids: CAWSVDGLVHSPLHF. As DNA, the CDR3 is TGTGCCTGGAGTGTAGACGGACTGGTTCATTCACCCCTCCACTTT. The V and J genes are TRBV30 and TRBJ1-6; D is undetermined. V was pared by 0 bases and J by 8 bases, with 14 bases between. CDR3 length: 15 amino acids. Germline loops: CDR1 GTSNPN, CDR2 SVGIG (reference sequence). The variable domain in full, with the rest retrieved from reference TRBV30 and TRBJ1-6, is SQTIHQWPATLVQPVGSPLSLECTVEGTSNPNLYWYRQAAGRGLQLLFYSVGIGQISSEVPQNLSASRPQDRQFILSSKKLLLSDSGFYLCAWSVDGLVHSPLHFGNGTRLTVT.

V gene TRBV5-4 combines with J gene TRBJ2-7; D is perhaps TRBD1 (6 bases). Trimming shortened V by 1 base and J by 2 bases, and 10 bases separated the two germline ends. Germline CDR1 and CDR2: SGHNT and YYREEE (reference sequence). The CDR3 consists of 14 residues. CDR3 sequence (DNA): TGTGCCAGCAGCTTGCGACAGGCCCCCTACGAGCAGTACTTC. Amino acid sequence: CASSLRQAPYEQYF.

The chain couples TRBV18 to TRBJ2-2; 9 nucleotides align to TRBD1. The junction had 5 bases not matched to a gene; V was cut back by 4 bases and J by 2 bases. Germline V gives CDR1 KGHSH, CDR2 LQKENI. The CDR3 is made up of 16 amino acids. CDR3 bases: TGTGCCAGCTCACGGACAGGGGCGCTTAACACCGGGGAGCTGTTTTTT. Translating it yields CASSRTGALNTGELFF.

This chain connects TRBV11-2 to TRBJ1-6; 7 nucleotides match TRBD1. CDR1 is SGHAT and CDR2 is FQNNGV in the germline V gene. CDR3 length: 15 residues. V dropped 1 base and J dropped 9; count of bases not matched to a gene: 6. The CDR3 sequence is CASSLGDRVGSPLHF. For the CDR3, the DNA is TGTGCCAGCAGCTTAGGCGACAGGGTGGGTTCACCCCTCCACTTT.

This chain connects TRBV6-1 to TRBJ2-7; weak D call: TRBD2 (7 bases). CDR1 is MNHNS and CDR2 is SASEGT in the germline V gene. CDR3 size: 17 residues. V shed 2 bases and J shed 3 bases, with 20 bases lying between them. The CDR3 coding sequence is TGTGCCAGCAGTGAATATTTAATATCCGGGGGGCGCTACGAGCAGTACTTC. Its translation is CASSEYLISGGRYEQYF.

This chain joins TRBV9 and TRBJ1-1; D not certain. The CDR3 is 13 amino acids. CDR1 is SGDLS and CDR2 is YYNGEE in the germline V gene. V lost 0 bases and J lost 3, with 6 bases in between. CDR3 loop: CASSVGVYTEAFF. DNA of the CDR3: TGTGCCAGCAGCGTAGGAGTATACACTGAAGCTTTCTTT.

The chain carries TRBV9 and TRBJ1-5, with D possibly being TRBD1 (6 bases). V was cut by 0 bases and J by 5 bases, with 9 bases left in between. The CDR3 has 14 residues. CDR1 is SGDLS and CDR2 is YYNGEE in the germline V gene. This chain's CDR3 is CASSVEDSHQPQHF. DNA for the CDR3: TGTGCCAGCAGCGTAGAGGACAGCCATCAGCCCCAGCATTTT. The full variable domain, in which reference TRBV9 and TRBJ1-5 provide the parts outside the CDR3, is DSGVTQTPKHLITATGQRVTLRCSPRSGDLSVYWYQQSLDQGLQFLIQYYNGEERAKGNILERFSAQQFPDLHSELNLSSLELGDSALYFCASSVEDSHQPQHFGDGTRLSIL.

The J gene is TRBJ1-2, the V gene TRBV10-3; a weak D match, TRBD1 (6 bases). Trimming shortened V by 7 bases and J by 8 bases, and 17 bases separated the two germline ends. The CDR3 is made up of 13 amino acids. In germline, CDR1 is ENHRY, CDR2 SYGVKD. CDR3 protein: CAITGQGIDGYTF. DNA for the CDR3: TGTGCCATCACGGGGCAGGGGATAGACGGCTACACCTTC.

The chain couples TRBV30 to TRBJ1-1; no clear D. The CDR3 has 12 amino acids. Germline V gene data show CDR1 as GTSNPN and CDR2 as SVGIG (reference sequence). V was cut by 4 bases and J by 1 base, with 7 bases left in between. CDR3 loop: CAWKGGNTEAFF. The CDR3 DNA reads TGTGCCTGGAAGGGAGGGAACACTGAAGCTTTCTTT.

Notes on this clone: One end of the junction varies from germline; a read error may be responsible. The same CDR3 arises from other DNA sequences in this sample as well. V usage is TRBV27 and J usage is TRBJ1-6, with 10 nucleotides matching TRBD1. This CDR3 is 15 amino acids long. Germline CDR1 and CDR2: MNHEY and SMNVEV (reference sequence). The CDR3 sequence is CASSEWDRGDSPLHF. In DNA form, the CDR3 reads TGCGCCAGCAGTGAATGGGACAGGGGAGACTCACCCCTCCACTTT.

In DNA, the CDR3 is TGTGCCAGCAGCTTAGGACTAGCGGGAGAACTTCTCGTGCAGTACTTC. It translates to CASSLGLAGELLVQYF. The V and J genes are TRBV7-8 and TRBJ2-7, with 12 bases that match TRBD2. With 1 base clipped from V and 9 bases from J, the junction kept 10 bases outside the gene matches. The CDR3 totals 16 residues. CDR1 is SGHVS and CDR2 is FQNEAQ in the germline V gene.

The chain recombines TRBV2 with TRBJ1-5, with D perhaps matching TRBD1 (6 bases). Trimming removed 7 bases at V and 7 bases at J, with 14 bases between. Germline loops: CDR1 SNHLY, CDR2 FYNNEI. The CDR3 is 13 amino acids. Here the CDR3 DNA reads TGTGCCAGCAATACAGGGACGGGACAGCCCCAGCATTTT. Translated, it gives CASNTGTGQPQHF.

This chain joins TRBV11-2 and TRBJ2-7; TRBD2 matches at 8 bases. Trimming cost V 2 bases and J 0 bases; bases outside gene matches: 3. The CDR3 spans 15 residues. The V gene's germline CDR1 is SGHAT and CDR2 FQNNGV. Here the CDR3 DNA reads TGTGCCAGCAGCTTACAGCGGGGGTTCTCCTACGAGCAGTACTTC. It yields the protein CASSLQRGFSYEQYF.

The chain carries TRBV2 and TRBJ1-2, with 7 positions matching TRBD1. The CDR3 spans 13 residues. Germline lookup yields CDR1 SNHLY and CDR2 FYNNEI. V was pared by 7 bases and J by 8 bases, with 10 bases of the junction left unmatched. The CDR3 DNA follows: TGTGCCAGCAAAGGGGGCCCCAACGACGGCTACACCTTC. Its translation is CASKGGPNDGYTF.

The CDR3, as DNA: TGTGCCAGTAGGGGAGAACACGACAGGTGGGAGACCCAGTACTTC. It yields the protein CASRGEHDRWETQYF. This chain links TRBV19 with TRBJ2-5, with D possibly being TRBD1 (6 bases). V was cut by 6 bases and J by 5 bases, with 19 bases left in between. CDR3 length: 15 residues. Germline V lookup: CDR1 LNHDA, CDR2 SQIVND (reference sequence).

This chain uses TRBV5-1 with TRBJ2-1, with D perhaps matching TRBD1 (5 bases). This CDR3 contains 16 residues. Trimming pared 2 bases from V and 1 base from J, leaving 13 bases between. Germline lookup yields CDR1 SGHRS and CDR2 YFSETQ. CDR3 bases: TGCGCCAGCAGCTTAGGACACTCACTATCCTACAATGAGCAGTTCTTC. This gives the protein CASSLGHSLSYNEQFF.

The chain links TRBV2 to TRBJ2-5; 7 nucleotides line up with TRBD1. Germline V gene data show CDR1 as SNHLY and CDR2 as FYNNEI. This CDR3 comprises 16 residues. The ends lost 3 bases at V and 5 bases at J; junction bases unmatched: 12. The CDR3 coding sequence is TGTGCCAGCAGTGATCCGGGGCAGGGGGTTACGGAGACCCAGTACTTC. Residues: CASSDPGQGVTETQYF.